The 10 T cell receptor beta chains given below trace back to one sample, sequenced in a study of post-analysis software for immune sequencing data. Notes on the study in general: Roughly five TRBV segments occurring more often in patients than controls included TRBV5-6, TRBV5-1 and TRBV20-1.

The TCR beta cDNA libraries carried unique molecular identifiers. TCRdb fed the PCR reads into MiXCR, producing one record per CDR3 protein. The sample lists 450,000 to 700,000 distinct CDR3 sequences; around 40% were seen once. No antigens are known for them. Specimen: blood. Receptor source: a girl aged 10-17 years with multiple sclerosis.

This clonotype was recorded a few times. The chain is built from TRBV20-1 and TRBJ2-7, with D possibly TRBD2 on 6 matching bases. The J call could be wrong; TRBJ2-5 is a better fit for the DNA end. The CDR3 spans 14 residues. The germline CDR1 and CDR2 sequences are DFQATT and SNEGSKA (reference sequence). CDR3 sequence reads: CSAMGWEATETQYF. CDR3 bases: TGCAGTGCTATGGGATGGGAGGCCACAGAGACCCAGTACTTC.

The chain has TRBV29-1 and TRBJ2-6; D is undetermined. The CDR3 has 13 residues. Between the trimmed V and J ends, which lost 6 bases and 0 bases, there was a span of 6 bases. The germline V gene encodes CDR1 SQVTM and CDR2 ANQGSEA. The CDR3 DNA is TGCAGCGTCTCGTCCTCTGGGGCCAACGTCCTGACTTTC. It specifies CSVSSSGANVLTF.

The chain uses TRBV5-5 and TRBJ1-2; D ambiguous. The CDR3 runs 13 residues. Trimming cost V 2 bases and J 6 bases, with 11 bases left between them. CDR1 is SGHKS and CDR2 is YYEKEE in the germline V gene (reference sequence). CDR3 loop: CASSFFTADGYTF. The CDR3 coding sequence is TGTGCCAGCAGCTTCTTTACAGCCGATGGCTACACCTTC.

V and J are TRBV29-1 and TRBJ1-1; 8 bases fit TRBD1. The germline gives CDR1 SQVTM, CDR2 ANQGSEA. The CDR3 covers 13 residues. The V and J ends lost 5 bases and 1 base, in that order; junction bases with no gene match: 3. Written as DNA, the CDR3 is TGCAGCGTTACCAGGGGGCGGAACACTGAAGCTTTCTTT. Protein: CSVTRGRNTEAFF.

V usage is TRBV9 and J usage is TRBJ2-1, with TRBD2 matching over 8 bases. There are 14 residues in the CDR3. The ends lost 4 bases at V and 12 bases at J; junction bases unmatched: 12. Germline V gene lookup returns CDR1 SGDLS and CDR2 YYNGEE. In nucleotides, the CDR3 is TGTGCCAGCAGCCCTCTCCCGGGAGGGTCCCCGCAGTTCTTC. Translation: CASSPLPGGSPQFF.

CDR3 DNA sequence: TGTGCCAGCAGTTTCGGGGAAACCACAGATACGCAGTATTTT. This encodes CASSFGETTDTQYF. The J gene is TRBJ2-3, the V gene TRBV12-3 or TRBV12-4; a weak D match, TRBD2 (5 bases). The CDR3 extends over 14 amino acids. V lost 3 bases, J lost 2 bases, and 9 bases lay in between.

As to this clonotype: The CDR3 end shows no conserved phenylalanine or tryptophan, and so a read error is likely. V is TRBV28 and J is TRBJ2-3; tentative D call: TRBD2 (6 bases). Germline CDR1 MDHEN, CDR2 SYDVKM. Between the trimmed V and J ends, which lost 2 bases and 0 bases, there was a span of 18 bases. The CDR3 length is 18 residues. The CDR3 reads CASSLEVLGGSSTDTQYC. In nucleotides, the CDR3 is TGTGCCAGCAGTTTAGAGGTCCTCGGGGGATCTAGCACAGATACGCAGTATTGT.

A remark on this clonotype: A read error is possible here, since a much larger clone lies one base away. The rearrangement joins TRBV12-3 or TRBV12-4 to TRBJ2-3; D not resolved. This CDR3 spans 13 amino acids. The ends were cut back, 3 bases at V and 0 bases at J, with 4 bases in the middle. The CDR3 region is CASSFVSTDTQYF. The CDR3 DNA reads TGTGCCAGCAGTTTCGTCAGCACAGATACGCAGTATTTT.

This clonotype was picked up one time. This chain connects TRBV5-1 to TRBJ1-1, with 7 bases lining up with TRBD1. Germline V gives CDR1 SGHRS, CDR2 YFSETQ. V shed 8 bases and J 0 bases; nucleotides not matched to a gene: 16. This CDR3 is 17 amino acids long. The CDR3 region is CASSQTPQGEVNTEAFF. In DNA form, the CDR3 reads TGCGCCAGTAGTCAAACCCCGCAGGGGGAGGTGAACACTGAAGCTTTCTTT.

The DNA of the CDR3 is TGTGCCAGCAAGCAGGGCAATCAGCCCCAGCATTTT. The encoded protein is CASKQGNQPQHF. The chain has TRBV27 and TRBJ1-5, with D uncertain. V was shortened by 7 bases and J by 2 bases, with 6 bases between the two germline ends. Germline CDR1 and CDR2: MNHEY and SMNVEV (reference sequence). The CDR3 is 12 amino acids.